These 24 T cell receptor beta chains were sequenced from one sample in a study of blood T cell repertoires in COVID-19. The assay was immunoSEQ multiplex PCR, and TCRdb's table has in-frame clones only and misses some. The sample includes 350,000 to 450,000 clones, more than 85% of them seen just once. The sample was PBMCs or T cells enriched from blood (not recorded which). Receptor source: a woman aged 40 to 50 who had been exposed to COVID-19.

This rearrangement joins TRBV7-3 to TRBJ2-1; tentatively, D is TRBD2 (5 bases). Germline V gene sequence: CDR1 SGHTA, CDR2 FQGTGA. V shed 5 bases and J shed 5 bases, with 16 bases lying between them. The length of the CDR3 is 15 residues. CDR3 sequence: CASSRSPLANNEQFF. The CDR3 bases are TGTGCCAGCAGCCGCTCCCCCCTAGCCAACAATGAGCAGTTCTTC.

The V call is TRBV15, the J call TRBJ1-5; D ambiguous. The CDR3 consists of 15 residues. Germline lookup yields CDR1 LNHNV and CDR2 YYDKDF (reference sequence). The V and J ends lost 0 bases and 0 bases respectively, with 6 bases between them. The CDR3 DNA sequence: TGTGCCACCAGCAGAGAGACACATAGCAATCAGCCCCAGCATTTT. Protein sequence: CATSRETHSNQPQHF.

The count of this clone is one. The CDR3 protein is CASSLTGNTIYF. Here the CDR3 DNA reads TGTGCCAGCAGCTTAACAGGAAACACCATATATTTT. The chain is built from TRBV7-9 and TRBJ1-3; no firm D call. Trimming shortened V by 2 bases and J by 4 bases, and 3 bases separated the two germline ends. The CDR3 spans 12 residues. The V gene's germline CDR1 is SEHNR and CDR2 FQNEAQ (reference sequence).

This clone was seen once. CDR3: CASSHSNRAVGDTQYF. The CDR3 DNA follows: TGTGCCAGCAGCCACTCTAACAGGGCCGTTGGAGATACGCAGTATTTT. V is TRBV14 and J is TRBJ2-3, with D maybe TRBD1 (6 bases). CDR1 is SGHDN, CDR2 FVKESK, per germline. This CDR3 spans 16 amino acids. V lost 3 bases and J 5 bases, leaving 18 bases between the germline ends.

The CDR3 DNA reads TGTGCCAGTAGGATCCAGGGACAGATCTCCTACAATGAGCAGTTCTTC. Translation gives CASRIQGQISYNEQFF. The chain couples TRBV19 to TRBJ2-1, with TRBD1 matching 7 bases. CDR1 and CDR2 from the germline V gene are LNHDA and SQIVND (reference sequence). CDR3 length: 16 amino acids. J gave up 0 bases and V 6 bases, and 8 bases lay outside the gene matches. The full variable domain, completed using reference TRBV19 and TRBJ2-1, is DGGITQSPKYLFRKEGQNVTLSCEQNLNHDAMYWYRQDPGQGLRLIYYSQIVNDFQKGDIAEGYSVSREKKESFPLTVTSAQKNPTAFYLCASRIQGQISYNEQFFGPGTRLTVL.

The CDR3 is CASSSQGGPNYGYTF. The CDR3 DNA sequence: TGTGCCAGCAGCTCCCAAGGAGGGCCTAACTATGGCTACACCTTC. The genes are TRBV7-8 and TRBJ1-2; D not resolved. CDR3 length equals 15 residues. The V gene's germline CDR1 is SGHVS and CDR2 FQNEAQ. Trimming removed 4 bases from V and 0 bases from J, with 12 bases in between.

The chain's CDR3 is CASSVEPTGGGTEAFF. The DNA of the CDR3 is TGTGCCAGCAGCGTAGAACCTACAGGCGGTGGCACTGAAGCTTTCTTT. This rearrangement joins TRBV9 to TRBJ1-1, with a weak D call TRBD1 (5 bases). This CDR3 is 16 amino acids long. Germline CDR1 reads SGDLS; CDR2 reads YYNGEE. V was trimmed by 0 bases and J by 4 bases, leaving 16 bases between them.

The chain combines TRBV12-3 or TRBV12-4 with TRBJ1-1; D is ambiguous. The CDR3 covers 13 residues. Trimming removed 7 bases from V and 5 bases from J, with 14 bases in between. CDR3 coding DNA: TGTGCCAGCACTTGGTCGAGCCAAACTGAAGCTTTCTTT. Translating gives CASTWSSQTEAFF.

The chain links TRBV18 to TRBJ1-1; D remains unclear. There are 15 residues in the CDR3. Trimming removed 5 bases at V and 1 base at J, with 14 bases between. Germline V gene sequence: CDR1 KGHSH, CDR2 LQKENI. The CDR3 DNA follows: TGTGCCAGCTCAAGGGAGGCAGGCCAGAACACTGAAGCTTTCTTT. Protein: CASSREAGQNTEAFF.

The CDR3 DNA reads as TGTGCCAGCCAGCGCAGCGGAGGGTACCAAGAGACCCAGTACTTC. This codes for CASQRSGGYQETQYF. This chain joins TRBV3-1 (or the pseudogene TRBV3-2) and TRBJ2-5; possibly TRBD2 for D (6 bases). The CDR3 totals 15 residues. V was pared by 8 bases and J by 0 bases, with 16 bases between. Germline CDR1 and CDR2: LGHDT and YNNKEL (reference sequence).

The rearrangement links TRBV30 to TRBJ2-7; 8 bases agree with TRBD1. Per germline, CDR1 GTSNPN and CDR2 SVGIG (reference sequence). The CDR3 covers 14 residues. V was pared by 3 bases and J by 1 base, with 5 bases of the junction left unmatched. The CDR3 DNA reads TGTGCCTGGAGAAGGACAGGGCTTTCCTACGAGCAGTACTTC. It encodes CAWRRTGLSYEQYF.

This clone was recorded only once. DNA of the CDR3: TGTGCCACCAGTGATCCGGGGAACAATGAGCAGTTCTTC. Its protein product is CATSDPGNNEQFF. This sequence joins TRBV24-1 and TRBJ2-1; D is perhaps TRBD2 (5 bases). V was trimmed by 3 bases and J by 5 bases, leaving 7 bases between them. Per germline, CDR1 KGHDR and CDR2 SFDVKD. This CDR3 is 13 amino acids long.

The rearrangement links TRBV23-1 to TRBJ1-1; D is perhaps TRBD1 (5 bases). TRBV23-1 is reported as an ORF; its role is uncertain. This CDR3 region has 14 residues. V lost 6 bases and J lost 3, with 14 bases in between. The CDR3 DNA follows: TGCGCCAGCAGGGGGGGGGAACGGGACACTGAAGCTTTCTTT. Protein: CASRGGERDTEAFF.

This chain joins TRBV18 and TRBJ1-1; D possibly corresponds to TRBD1 (6 bases). V was pared by 2 bases and J by 4 bases, with 20 bases between. Germline V gives CDR1 KGHSH, CDR2 LQKENI. The CDR3 is 17 amino acids. The CDR3 sequence is CASSPSSAIGGSTEAFF. The CDR3 coding sequence is TGTGCCAGCTCACCATCCTCGGCGATAGGGGGAAGCACTGAAGCTTTCTTT.

The V and J genes are TRBV12-3 or TRBV12-4 and TRBJ2-7, with TRBD1 as a possible D gene (5 bases). This CDR3 has 12 amino acids. The germline V and J ends were trimmed by 3 bases and 3 bases, with 6 bases remaining between them. CDR3 sequence: CASSFQGYEQYF. The CDR3 region has the DNA TGTGCCAGCAGTTTTCAGGGCTACGAGCAGTACTTC.

CDR3 DNA sequence: TGTGCCAGCAGCTTACCGGGACAGGGTTTCGACAATGAGCAGTTCTTC. It translates to CASSLPGQGFDNEQFF. This chain joins TRBV13 and TRBJ2-1, with TRBD1 identical over 9 bases. Germline V gene data show CDR1 as PRHDT and CDR2 as FYEKMQ (reference sequence). CDR3 size: 16 residues. After removal of 2 bases from V and 5 bases from J, the junction contained 7 bases not matched to a gene. Full variable domain (rest looked up from reference TRBV13 and TRBJ2-1): AAGVIQSPRHLIKEKRETATLKCYPIPRHDTVYWYQQGPGQDPQFLISFYEKMQSDKGSIPDRFSAQQFSDYHSELNMSSLELGDSALYFCASSLPGQGFDNEQFFGPGTRLTVL.

The chain joins TRBV3-1 (or the pseudogene TRBV3-2) to TRBJ1-1; D not certain. There are 12 residues in the CDR3. Germline V gene data show CDR1 as LGHDT and CDR2 as YNNKEL (reference sequence). V lost 1 base and J lost 6, with 6 bases in between. The CDR3 coding sequence is TGTGCCAGCAGCCAAGGGGCCTCTGAAGCTTTCTTT. Its protein product is CASSQGASEAFF.

This chain connects TRBV5-4 to TRBJ2-1; the match to TRBD2 covers 10 bases. There are 16 residues in the CDR3. The germline V gene has CDR1 SGHNT and CDR2 YYREEE (reference sequence). The trim removed 0 bases at V and 7 bases at J, leaving 7 bases unmatched. Here the CDR3 reads CASSLVLLAGVNEQFF. The CDR3 region has the DNA TGTGCCAGCAGCTTGGTTTTGCTAGCGGGGGTGAATGAGCAGTTCTTC.

Note on this clone: The sample contains more than one DNA sequence encoding this CDR3. The V gene is TRBV5-1, the J gene TRBJ1-4; D perhaps matches TRBD1 (5 bases). The CDR3 extends over 15 amino acids. Germline CDR1 SGHRS, CDR2 YFSETQ. With 0 bases removed from V and 8 bases from J, the gap between germline ends came to 14 bases. CDR3 coding DNA: TGCGCCAGCAGCTTGGGGGGCCAGGGTCACGAAAAACTGTTTTTT. Its protein is CASSLGGQGHEKLFF.

The gene calls are TRBV30 and TRBJ2-1; D is uncertain. Germline CDR1 is GTSNPN and CDR2 is SVGIG (reference sequence). The CDR3 covers 12 residues. V was pared by 0 bases and J by 6 bases, with 6 bases between. CDR3 bases: TGTGCCTGGAGTGTTTCTAGCAATGAGCAGTTCTTC. Translating it yields CAWSVSSNEQFF.

The gene calls are TRBV25-1 and TRBJ2-7; unclear D gene. From germline, CDR1 is MGHDK and CDR2 SYGVNS. V was cut by 7 bases and J by 2 bases, with 18 bases left in between. The CDR3 is 15 amino acids. CDR3 nucleotide sequence: TGTGCCAGCATCAGTAGCCTTCAACTTACCTACGAGCAGTACTTC. It encodes CASISSLQLTYEQYF.

The V call is TRBV18, the J call TRBJ1-1; TRBD1 is a possible D gene (5 bases). Per the germline V gene, CDR1 is KGHSH and CDR2 is LQKENI. The CDR3 is made up of 13 amino acids. Trimming took 4 bases from V and 0 from J, leaving 6 bases between them. In DNA form, the CDR3 reads TGTGCCAGCTCACTACAGGTGAACACTGAAGCTTTCTTT. This translates into CASSLQVNTEAFF.

The CDR3 bases are TGTGCCAGTAGTCCAGACATTTACAATGAGCAGTTCTTC. It yields the protein CASSPDIYNEQFF. V usage is TRBV19 and J usage is TRBJ2-1; D is undetermined. Germline V CDR1 and CDR2: LNHDA, SQIVND (reference sequence). CDR3 length equals 13 residues. V was clipped by 5 bases and J by 4 bases, with 9 bases between them.

The gene calls are TRBV18 and TRBJ1-6; TRBD1 might be the D (5 bases). V lost 6 bases and J 6 bases, leaving 9 bases between the germline ends. The length of the CDR3 is 13 residues. Germline CDR1 KGHSH, CDR2 LQKENI. The CDR3 sequence is CASSGGINSPLHF. In DNA form, the CDR3 reads TGTGCCAGCTCCGGGGGGATTAATTCACCCCTCCACTTT.